The 6 T cell receptor beta chains listed next were all sequenced from one sample in a study of persistence of HIV-infected CD4 T cells (TCRdb year 2020). According to the study, the label for this sample's treatment or condition signals: suppressive antiretroviral therapy. Cells were stimulated with anti-CD3/anti-CD28 magnetic beads as a nonspecific positive control representing the CD4+ T cell repertoire. Responding CD4+ T cells were sorted on the basis of upregulation of both CD40 ligand and CD69. The antigens of these receptors remain unknown. The immunoSEQ hsTCRB assay version 4 in survey mode was used to sequence TCRbeta repertoires from genomic DNA. Imported from immuneACCESS, the table was reduced by TCRdb to in-frame sequences with V and J called. These copies leave out some clones; in studies compared against another copy, an unresolved V gene accounts for under half, and the cause of the remainder is not known. Recorded for this sample are 45,000 or so clones; about nine tenths of them occurred a single time. Jointly, the top ten make up approximately 0.5% of the sample.

This sample comprised CD4+ T cells sorted from PBMCs after approximately 19-hour stimulation, obtained from a patient who received antiretroviral therapy. Interpreted using the paper, the cell subset or site label stands for: CD40L+CD69+ CD4 T cells responding to anti-CD3/anti-CD28 beads, representing the overall repertoire. All receptors come from an adult woman with HIV who was CMV-seropositive.

This chain joins TRBV6-5 and TRBJ2-7; possibly TRBD1 for D (6 bases). Trimming removed 6 bases from V and 3 bases from J, with 12 bases in between. Germline V gene lookup returns CDR1 MNHEY and CDR2 SVGAGI. This CDR3 has 13 residues. In DNA, the CDR3 is TGTGCCAGCAGAAAGGACAGCAACTACGAGCAGTACGTC. Its translation: CASRKDSNYEQYV.

CDR3 protein: CASSLGRGGLMGTEAFF. As DNA, the CDR3 is TGTGCCAGCAGCTTGGGCAGGGGCGGCCTGATGGGAACTGAAGCTTTCTTT. The J gene is TRBJ1-1, the V gene TRBV5-6; TRBD1 is a possible D gene (6 bases). This CDR3 is built from 17 residues. V lost 0 bases, J lost 5 bases, and 20 bases lay in between. Germline V lookup: CDR1 SGHDT, CDR2 YYEEEE.

The gene calls are TRBV7-6 and TRBJ1-6; D is ambiguous. The V gene lost 4 bases and the J gene lost 7 bases, with 5 bases spanning the gap. The germline CDR1 and CDR2 sequences are SGHVS and FNYEAQ. The CDR3 contains 12 residues. This CDR3 reads CASSSINSPLHF. Here the CDR3 DNA reads TGTGCCAGCAGCTCTATAAATTCACCCCTCCACTTT.

The V call is TRBV7-3, the J call TRBJ2-2; D unresolved. The CDR3 covers 12 residues. The V gene's germline CDR1 is SGHTA and CDR2 FQGTGA. The V and J ends lost 5 bases and 4 bases respectively, with 5 bases between them. The CDR3 DNA sequence: TGTGCCAGCAGCGTTTCCACCGGGGAGCTGTTTTTT. It codes for CASSVSTGELFF. Based on the CDR3 plus reference TRBV7-3 and TRBJ2-2, the full variable domain is GAGVSQTPSNKVTEKGKYVELRCDPISGHTALYWYRQSLGQGPEFLIYFQGTGAADDSGLPNDRFFAVRPEGSVSTLKIQRTERGDSAVYLCASSVSTGELFFGEGSRLTVL.

This chain links TRBV27 with TRBJ2-2; D not resolved. The CDR3 is 16 residues long. CDR1 and CDR2 (germline): MNHEY, SMNVEV (reference sequence). V lost 0 bases and J lost 6, with 14 bases in between. CDR3 residues: CASSLSPVLRAGELFF. The CDR3 DNA reads TGTGCCAGCAGTTTATCCCCTGTCCTACGGGCCGGGGAGCTGTTTTTT.

This sequence joins TRBV5-1 and TRBJ2-7; 11 bases fit TRBD2. With V trimmed by 2 bases and J by 4 bases, 2 bases remained unmatched. The CDR3 length is 14 residues. Germline V gene data show CDR1 as SGHRS and CDR2 as YFSETQ. CDR3 amino acids: CASSFSGGAYEQYF. The CDR3 DNA reads as TGCGCCAGCAGCTTTAGCGGGGGGGCATACGAGCAGTACTTC. Using reference TRBV5-1 and TRBJ2-7 for the parts outside the CDR3, the full variable domain is KAGVTQTPRYLIKTRGQQVTLSCSPISGHRSVSWYQQTPGQGLQFLFEYFSETQRNKGNFPGRFSGRQFSNSRSEMNVSTLELGDSALYLCASSFSGGAYEQYFGPGTRLTVT.